The source of this T cell receptor (beta chain) is a study of blood T cell repertoires in COVID-19. The CDR3 is 15 amino acids. Trimming stripped 4 bases from V and 4 bases from J, with 15 bases between. Germline lookup yields CDR1 SGDLS and CDR2 YYNGEE. Repertoires were generated with immunoSEQ multiplex PCR, while TCRdb's copy carries only in-frame clones and drops some. The repertoire holds around 310,000 clones, roughly 89% seen once, with roughly 10% in the top ten. The chain carries TRBV9 and TRBJ2-1; D not resolved. The clonotype originates from a woman in her twenties or thirties who had recovered from COVID-19. Sequenced material: PBMCs or T cells enriched from blood (not recorded which). The CDR3 coding sequence is TGTGCCAGCAGCCCTCCTCCCTCAACTTACAATGAGCAGTTCTTC. Residues: CASSPPPSTYNEQFF. The variable domain in full, with the rest retrieved from reference TRBV9 and TRBJ2-1, is DSGVTQTPKHLITATGQRVTLRCSPRSGDLSVYWYQQSLDQGLQFLIQYYNGEERAKGNILERFSAQQFPDLHSELNLSSLELGDSALYFCASSPPPSTYNEQFFGPGTRLTVL.